These 3 T cell receptor beta chains came from one sample sequenced in a study of blood T cells in healthy people across ages. Through a sample-barcoded 5' primer and a J-beta primer mix, a second PCR was run for roughly 7 to 11 cycles. MiXCR, run by TCRdb on the 5' RACE reads, gives a single entry per CDR3 protein. The table records about 570,000 distinct CDR3 sequences, roughly a quarter of them present only once. Another study also made use of these data, one on T cells of mothers and their children.

The sequencing sample was made of blood. These receptors were collected from a boy aged 2-15 years in good health.

The gene calls are TRBV9 and TRBJ1-1, with 8 bases lining up with TRBD1. The V gene's germline CDR1 is SGDLS and CDR2 YYNGEE. The length of the CDR3 is 14 residues. The V segment lost 5 bases and the J segment 5 bases; nucleotides outside the gene matches: 8. CDR3 sequence: CASRGGQGATEAFF. CDR3 bases: TGTGCCAGCAGAGGGGGCCAGGGGGCGACTGAAGCTTTCTTT.

The chain employs TRBV6-9 and TRBJ1-1; 7 bases map to TRBD1. This CDR3 region has 14 residues. Germline CDR1 reads MNHGY; CDR2 reads SVAAGI. J lost 4 bases, V lost 0 bases, and 2 bases had no gene match. The CDR3 sequence: CASSYSGTVTEAFF. Written as DNA, the CDR3 is TGTGCCAGCAGTTATTCAGGGACAGTCACTGAAGCTTTCTTT.

The V call is TRBV9, the J call TRBJ1-2; D gene unclear. Trimming removed 0 bases at V and 0 bases at J, with 9 bases between. The CDR3 is 15 residues long. Germline V gene lookup returns CDR1 SGDLS and CDR2 YYNGEE. The CDR3 coding sequence is TGTGCCAGCAGCGTAGGGGAAGGGACTAACTATGGCTACACCTTC. Encoded protein: CASSVGEGTNYGYTF.